This TCR beta chain was obtained from a study of T cell responses to AZD1222 COVID-19 vaccine. Study results and limitations: Mostly white British, mostly female donors; authors suggested clonal diversity may be underestimated. None of the repertoires were sampled until the peak T cell response had passed. In the spike-specific TCR repertoire, nearly half reportedly target unmutated variant regions. Vaccine-related CD4 TCRs covered spike, predominating at 160-218 and 743-854.

Using immunoSEQ multiplex PCR, the repertoire was profiled, and TCRdb retains in-frame clones only, with some absent. The sample holds around 100,000 clones; roughly 89% are singletons and the top ten take roughly 15%. There are 12 residues in the CDR3. Per the germline V gene, CDR1 is MGHDK and CDR2 is SYGVNS. As for this clone: Its antigen is undetermined. The junction departs from the called germline gene at one end, perhaps through a read error.

The sequence was obtained from an adult in good health. V and J are TRBV25-1 and TRBJ2-1; 10 bases line up with TRBD2. The sample here was peripheral blood, taken on day 0 of AZD1222 vaccination. The CDR3 protein is CASRRLAGELFF. CDR3 DNA sequence: TGTGCCAGTCGTAGGCTAGCGGGAGAGCTGTTCTTC.